The 28 T cell receptor beta chains listed next were all sequenced from one sample in a study of T cells in Graves' hyperthyroidism and ophthalmopathy. The CDR3 regions of TCR beta were amplified from RNA transcripts. RT-PCR in the first round (using the HTBI primer set) targeted the TCR CDR3. Each CDR3 protein gets one entry after TCRdb re-called the multiplex PCR reads with MiXCR. This table holds hundreds of thousands of distinct CDR3 sequences, approximately 25% found once. Sequences were obtained from blood. These receptors were obtained from a woman aged 25 to 45 with Graves' ophthalmopathy.

V usage is TRBV10-2 and J usage is TRBJ2-3, with D hard to call. Between the trimmed V and J ends, which lost 5 bases and 1 base, there was a span of 10 bases. CDR3 length equals 14 residues. Germline values: CDR1 WSHSY, CDR2 SAAADI. The CDR3 bases are TGCGCCAGCAGTACCAGCATGGGCACAGATACGCAGTATTTT. Its translation is CASSTSMGTDTQYF.

DNA of the CDR3: TGCAGTGCTAGAGATTTCGGTGTCTCCTACGAGCAGTACTTC. It codes for CSARDFGVSYEQYF. The genes are TRBV20-1 and TRBJ2-7; D is unclear. Germline CDR1 is DFQATT and CDR2 is SNEGSKA (reference sequence). The CDR3 spans 14 residues. Trimming removed 0 bases from V and 0 bases from J, with 9 bases in between.

This chain links TRBV10-3 with TRBJ1-2; 7 bases map to TRBD1. The trim removed 2 bases at V and 4 bases at J, leaving 4 bases unmatched. CDR3 size: 14 residues. In germline, CDR1 is ENHRY, CDR2 SYGVKD. The CDR3 coding sequence is TGTGCCATCAGTGAGCCTGACAGGGCCTATGGCTACACCTTC. Translated: CAISEPDRAYGYTF.

The chain combines TRBV28 with TRBJ2-1; 9 bases line up with TRBD2. The CDR3 is 13 residues long. Germline values: CDR1 MDHEN, CDR2 SYDVKM. V shed 6 bases, J shed 7 bases, and the junction held 4 bases outside the gene matches. The CDR3: CASRASGKNEQFF. CDR3 DNA sequence: TGTGCCAGCAGGGCTAGCGGGAAAAATGAGCAGTTCTTC.

On this clonotype itself: This may be a read error, as it is one base from a much larger clone. V gene TRBV12-3 or TRBV12-4 combines with J gene TRBJ2-2; 7 bases match TRBD1. Trimming took 0 bases from V and 5 from J; bases not matched to a gene: 6. The CDR3 spans 16 residues. The CDR3 here is CASSLARTGETGELFF. The CDR3 bases are TGTGCCAGCAGTTTAGCTCGGACAGGTGAGACCGGGGAGCTGTTTTTT.

For the CDR3, the DNA is TGTGCCAGCAGTTTTTACCCGACAGGGCGAATTAATACTGAAGCTTTCTTT. Amino acid sequence: CASSFYPTGRINTEAFF. The V gene is TRBV12-3 or TRBV12-4, the J gene TRBJ1-1; 7 bases match TRBD1. This CDR3 has 17 residues. Germline trimming cut 3 bases from V and 5 bases from J; bases unmatched to any gene: 15.

This clonotype was picked up many times. The chain joins TRBV7-2 to TRBJ2-4; D not certain. Trimming took 5 bases from V and 0 from J, leaving 5 bases between them. Per the germline V gene, CDR1 is SGHTA and CDR2 is FQGNSA. The CDR3 has 13 amino acids. The CDR3 spells CASSDLAKNIQYF. CDR3 coding DNA: TGTGCCAGCAGCGATCTAGCCAAAAACATTCAGTACTTC. Drawing the rest from reference TRBV7-2 and TRBJ2-4, the complete variable domain is GAGVSQSPSNKVTEKGKDVELRCDPISGHTALYWYRQSLGQGLEFLIYFQGNSAPDKSGLPSDRFSAERTGGSVSTLTIQRTQQEDSAVYLCASSDLAKNIQYFGAGTRLSVL.

This clonotype showed up just a few times. V is TRBV7-3 and J is TRBJ2-7; D may match TRBD1 or TRBD2 (5 bases each). Germline assignment: CDR1 SGHTA and CDR2 FQGTGA. CDR3 length equals 14 residues. Trimming cost V 5 bases and J 3 bases, with 14 bases left between them. Written as DNA, the CDR3 is TGTGCCAGCAGCCCAAGGGGTCGGGACTACGAGCAGTACTTC. Translating it yields CASSPRGRDYEQYF.

The sample holds many counts of this clonotype. The chain employs TRBV6-1 and TRBJ2-2, with 8 bases lining up with TRBD1. The germline gives CDR1 MNHNS, CDR2 SASEGT. J lost 3 bases, V lost 6 bases, and 6 bases had no gene match. The CDR3 loop spans 15 amino acids. CDR3 loop: CASRRDRGYTGELFF. CDR3 bases: TGTGCCAGCAGACGAGACAGGGGCTACACCGGGGAGCTGTTTTTT.

This clonotype was seen only once. The junction departs from the called germline gene at one end, perhaps through a read error. The genes are TRBV7-3 and TRBJ1-1, with D possibly being TRBD1 (5 bases). The CDR3 contains 14 residues. Germline-derived CDR1 and CDR2 are SGHTA and FQGTGA. Here the CDR3 reads CASSLGGSNAEAFF. The CDR3 DNA reads as TGTGCCAGCAGCTTAGGGGGTTCGAACGCTGAAGCTTTCTTT.

The V gene is TRBV20-1, the J gene TRBJ2-5; TRBD2 might be the D (5 bases). CDR1 DFQATT and CDR2 SNEGSKA come from the germline V gene (reference sequence). V lost 6 bases and J lost 4, with 12 bases in between. The CDR3 sequence is 12 residues long. The CDR3 loop reads CSARSGLETQYF. CDR3 sequence (DNA): TGCAGTGCCAGATCGGGGTTAGAGACCCAGTACTTC.

Comments on this clonotype: Since the CDR3 does not end with the conserved phenylalanine or tryptophan, this likely comes from a read error. The chain links TRBV12-3 or TRBV12-4 to TRBJ1-2; 10 positions agree with TRBD1. The CDR3 length is 13 residues. Trimming took 5 bases from V and 6 from J; bases not matched to a gene: 3. The CDR3 DNA reads as TGTGCCAGCAGTCCAGACAGGGGGCATGGCTACACCTCC. This encodes CASSPDRGHGYTS.

This clonotype was recorded a few times. This chain uses TRBV12-3 or TRBV12-4 with TRBJ2-5; the D gene is possibly TRBD2 (5 bases). V gave up 2 bases and J gave up 5 bases, with 24 bases separating them. The CDR3 runs 18 residues. The DNA for the CDR3 is TGTGCCAGCAGTTTAATAGGGAGACGGACCTCAAGATTTGAGACCCAGTACTTC. Its protein is CASSLIGRRTSRFETQYF.

This clonotype was recorded a few times. The rearrangement joins TRBV27 to TRBJ2-3, with D tentatively TRBD2 (6 bases). V was clipped by 7 bases and J by 4 bases, with 12 bases between them. The CDR3 extends over 13 amino acids. Germline CDR1 MNHEY, CDR2 SMNVEV (reference sequence). CDR3 protein: CASNGGLSDTQYF. CDR3 DNA sequence: TGTGCCAGCAATGGGGGACTCTCAGATACGCAGTATTTT.

This clonotype was seen many times. This chain links TRBV6-1 with TRBJ2-2; TRBD1 agrees at 7 bases. The CDR3 covers 16 residues. The V gene end was trimmed by 4 bases and the J gene end by 5 bases; junction bases not matched to a gene: 10. Germline CDR1 is MNHNS and CDR2 is SASEGT. The CDR3 protein is CASSVMGQFSTGELFF. The CDR3 bases are TGTGCCAGCAGTGTGATGGGACAGTTCTCAACCGGGGAGCTGTTTTTT.

This clonotype has a count of ten or more. The chain has TRBV12-3 or TRBV12-4 and TRBJ1-1, with D tentatively TRBD1 (6 bases). Trimming removed 10 bases at V and 1 base at J, with 7 bases between. CDR3 length: 11 amino acids. Here the CDR3 reads CATGQNTEAFF. The CDR3 DNA reads TGTGCCACGGGACAGAACACTGAAGCTTTCTTT.

This clonotype was counted ten times or more. The chain has TRBV7-2 and TRBJ1-2; D gene ambiguous. From germline, CDR1 is SGHTA and CDR2 FQGNSA. CDR3 size: 14 residues. V was trimmed by 1 base and J by 2 bases, leaving 8 bases between them. The CDR3 protein is CASSLEFSNYGYTF. The CDR3 DNA follows: TGTGCCAGCAGCTTAGAGTTTTCGAACTATGGCTACACCTTC. Based on the CDR3 plus reference TRBV7-2 and TRBJ1-2, the full variable domain is GAGVSQSPSNKVTEKGKDVELRCDPISGHTALYWYRQSLGQGLEFLIYFQGNSAPDKSGLPSDRFSAERTGGSVSTLTIQRTQQEDSAVYLCASSLEFSNYGYTFGSGTRLTVV.

This clonotype was counted ten times or more. The chain uses TRBV20-1 and TRBJ2-7; D possibly uses TRBD1 or TRBD2 (5 bases each). V was cut by 2 bases and J by 3 bases, with 14 bases left in between. The CDR3 contains 14 residues. Germline values: CDR1 DFQATT, CDR2 SNEGSKA (reference sequence). The CDR3 DNA reads TGCAGTGCTAGAATAGGGACGGATTACTACGAGCAGTACTTC. This translates into CSARIGTDYYEQYF.

This clonotype was recorded a few times. The chain couples TRBV6-5 to TRBJ2-3; 10 bases agree with TRBD1. V shed 5 bases, J shed 4 bases, and the junction held 6 bases outside the gene matches. In germline, CDR1 is MNHEY, CDR2 SVGAGI. The CDR3 loop spans 15 amino acids. The CDR3: CASSRDRGLADTQYF. The CDR3 DNA reads TGTGCCAGCAGTAGAGACAGGGGGCTCGCAGATACGCAGTATTTT.

The chain joins TRBV6-4 to TRBJ1-1; no firm D call. The germline V gene encodes CDR1 MRHNA and CDR2 SNTAGT. The CDR3 runs to 15 residues. Deletions cut 0 bases from V and 1 base from J, with 9 bases between. Written as DNA, the CDR3 is TGTGCCAGCAGTGACTCCCCCGGCCAGAACACTGAAGCTTTCTTT. It specifies CASSDSPGQNTEAFF.

This clonotype was observed many times. This sequence joins TRBV4-3 and TRBJ1-5, with D unresolved. V lost 0 bases, J lost 0 bases, and 6 bases lay in between. The V gene's germline CDR1 is LGHNA and CDR2 YSLEER. The CDR3 covers 15 residues. The chain's CDR3 is CASSQDGYSNQPQHF. As DNA, the CDR3 is TGCGCCAGCAGCCAAGACGGATATAGCAATCAGCCCCAGCATTTT.

The rearrangement joins TRBV4-1 to TRBJ1-5; TRBD1 matches 9 bases. Germline V gives CDR1 MGHRA, CDR2 YSYEKL. The V segment lost 3 bases and the J segment 4 bases; nucleotides outside the gene matches: 4. CDR3 length equals 15 residues. The CDR3 DNA reads TGCGCCAGCAGCCAGCTCGGGACAGGGAATCAGCCCCAGCATTTT. Protein product: CASSQLGTGNQPQHF.

The chain combines TRBV15 with TRBJ2-7; perhaps TRBD2 as D (6 bases). The CDR3 totals 13 residues. V lost 7 bases and J 5 bases, leaving 15 bases between the germline ends. Germline CDR1 LNHNV, CDR2 YYDKDF (reference sequence). CDR3 region: CATTRTPGDEQYF. In DNA, the CDR3 is TGTGCCACCACCCGGACACCGGGGGACGAGCAGTACTTC.

Remarks on this clonotype: It may be a read error: a sequence one base away is much more abundant. The rearrangement uses TRBV5-1 and TRBJ1-1; D is unresolved. The V end lost 2 bases, the J end lost 3 bases, and 8 bases lay between the germline ends. CDR3 length equals 13 residues. CDR1 is SGHRS, CDR2 YFSETQ, per germline. The CDR3: CASSFDTHTEAFF. CDR3 sequence (DNA): TGCGCCAGCAGCTTCGACACCCACACTGAAGCTTTCTTT.

This clonotype has a count of ten or more. This sequence joins TRBV7-3 and TRBJ2-2; TRBD1 agrees at 11 bases. V was clipped by 5 bases and J by 9 bases; unmatched bases: 5. The CDR3 spans 14 residues. Germline values: CDR1 SGHTA, CDR2 FQGTGA. CDR3 bases: TGTGCCAGCAGCGCGGACAGGGGGCGTTGGGAGCTGTTTTTT. It codes for CASSADRGRWELFF.

There are many counts of this clonotype. The DNA for the CDR3 is TGTGCCAGCAGTGAACAATTTCAAGAGACCCAGTACTTC. Amino acids: CASSEQFQETQYF. The V gene is TRBV2, the J gene TRBJ2-5; no definite D call. Trimming removed 2 bases at V and 2 bases at J, with 6 bases between. Germline V CDR1 and CDR2: SNHLY, FYNNEI. The CDR3 runs 13 residues.

This clonotype has a count of ten or more. The rearrangement uses TRBV6-1 and TRBJ1-2; D not resolved. This CDR3 contains 12 residues. Trimming removed 3 bases from V and 3 bases from J, with 5 bases in between. Germline CDR1 MNHNS, CDR2 SASEGT. For the CDR3, the DNA is TGTGCCAGCAGTGACCGGGACTATGGCTACACCTTC. Amino acid sequence: CASSDRDYGYTF.

This clonotype has ten or more counts. This sequence joins TRBV18 and TRBJ1-5; possibly TRBD1 for D (5 bases). This CDR3 contains 13 residues. Between the trimmed V and J ends, which lost 6 bases and 6 bases, there was a span of 12 bases. The germline V gene encodes CDR1 KGHSH and CDR2 LQKENI. The CDR3 is CASSSGFSQPQHF. DNA for the CDR3: TGTGCCAGCTCGTCAGGGTTCAGTCAGCCCCAGCATTTT. Variable domain in full (rest from reference TRBV18 and TRBJ1-5): NAGVMQNPRHLVRRRGQEARLRCSPMKGHSHVYWYRQLPEEGLKFMVYLQKENIIDESGMPKERFSAEFPKEGPSILRIQQVVRGDSAAYFCASSSGFSQPQHFGDGTRLSIL.